The clone carrying this T cell receptor beta chain was detected only once. The antigen is not known. The data originate from a study of cytomegalovirus exposure and HLA in healthy donors. Primers for the PCR totalled 60 Vbeta and 13 Jbeta. Sequencing used immunoSEQ multiplex PCR; TCRdb keeps in-frame clones, though not all of them. The profile shows about 160,000 clones, around 60% of them singletons. The length of the CDR3 is 14 residues. The V gene end was trimmed by 5 bases and the J gene end by 5 bases; junction bases not matched to a gene: 6. Germline-derived CDR1 and CDR2 are ENHRY and SYGVKD. The study, taken as a whole, reports: The study listed some 160 cytomegalovirus-associated TCR beta chains.

Input material: PBMCs. This clonotype originated in a woman aged 55-75 years in good health and CMV-seropositive. The chain joins TRBV10-3 to TRBJ2-3; TRBD1 matches 8 bases. As DNA, the CDR3 is TGTGCCATCAGTCCACAGGGGGTCGGAGATACGCAGTATTTT. This codes for CAISPQGVGDTQYF.